This TCR beta chain was documented in a study of T cells after yellow fever vaccination. This clonotype was counted only a few times. Its matching antigen is unknown. Study-wide results and caveats: There was a possibility that FACS-sorted repertoires contained abundant clonotypes contaminating from the bulk population. The CD4 and CD8 compartments had a small share of their clonotypes in common. Boosting was followed by the reappearance of most primary-vaccination clones (less than 98% CD4, about 88% CD8).

This CDR3 region has 15 residues. V was cut by 5 bases and J by 2 bases, with 15 bases left in between. Germline lookup yields CDR1 SGHTA and CDR2 FQGNSA. 5'RACE template switching added a universal primer site and UMIs to TCR cDNA. TCRdb re-derived calls from the 5' RACE reads in MiXCR, one entry per CDR3 protein. The data show 500,000 to 550,000 distinct CDR3 sequences, 20% to 25% seen once. The material was PBMCs, obtained approximately 22 days after the first yellow fever vaccination. This TCR was recovered from a man between 18 and 35 years old who received the YFV17D yellow fever vaccine. The gene calls are TRBV7-2 and TRBJ1-2; no clear D. This CDR3 is CASSLVPQTNYGYTF. For the CDR3, the DNA is TGTGCCAGCAGCCTCGTCCCGCAAACCAACTATGGCTACACCTTC.